This note documents a single T cell receptor beta chain sequence. Its antigen is as yet unknown. This CDR3 has 15 amino acids. The ends lost 1 base at V and 2 bases at J; junction bases unmatched: 3. Germline CDR1 KGHSH, CDR2 LQKENI. The data belong to a study of cytomegalovirus exposure and HLA in healthy donors. General study points: The study flagged some 170 TCR beta chains as cytomegalovirus-associated. In an earlier analysis, most TCR beta V segments were productive about 90% or about 30% of the time.

Primers for the PCR totalled 60 Vbeta and 13 Jbeta. Only in-frame clones appear in the TCRdb table, and some are missing; sequencing was by immunoSEQ multiplex PCR. The table lists about 190,000 clones, over 60% of them singletons. V and J are TRBV18 and TRBJ2-5; TRBD1 agrees at 8 bases. The sample consisted of PBMCs. The TCR was taken from a man aged 30 to 39 in good health and CMV-seropositive. The CDR3 sequence: CASSPRRGRQETQYF. CDR3 bases: TGTGCCAGCTCACCACGCAGGGGGCGTCAAGAGACCCAGTACTTC.